A single sample is the source of the 13 T cell receptor beta chains below, sequenced in a study of blood T cell repertoires in COVID-19 (dated by TCRdb to 2018 to 2020). Preparation of the library involved the immunoSEQ multiplex PCR assay. Imported from immuneACCESS, the table was reduced by TCRdb to in-frame sequences with V and J called. These copies leave out some clones; in studies compared against another copy, an unresolved V gene accounts for under half, and the cause of the remainder is not known. The sample yields 23,000 or so clones; around 90% were counted once. Of the sample, over 25% is held by the ten largest clones. The material sequenced was peripheral blood. The receptors were sampled from a woman between 65 and 79 years old with active COVID-19.

The V call is TRBV7-2, the J call TRBJ2-1, with 7 bases aligning to TRBD2. Unmatched junction bases numbered 5, after V lost 5 bases and J lost 1 base. CDR1 is SGHTA, CDR2 FQGNSA, per germline. The CDR3 consists of 15 residues. CDR3 amino acids: CASSLTGGSYNEQFF. CDR3 nucleotide sequence: TGTGCCAGCAGCCTAACGGGGGGATCCTACAATGAGCAGTTCTTC.

V usage is TRBV9 and J usage is TRBJ1-2; 7 bases are shared with TRBD1. V lost 3 bases, J lost 3 bases, and 11 bases stayed unmatched. This CDR3 is 16 amino acids long. Per germline, CDR1 SGDLS and CDR2 YYNGEE. CDR3 in DNA: TGTGCCAGCAGCGCCTCTCGGACAGGAAACTACTATGGCTACACCTTC. Translation: CASSASRTGNYYGYTF.

This chain connects TRBV2 to TRBJ1-2; D uncertain. This CDR3 region has 14 residues. The germline V gene has CDR1 SNHLY and CDR2 FYNNEI. Between the trimmed V and J ends, which lost 7 bases and 3 bases, there was a span of 15 bases. In DNA form, the CDR3 reads TGTGCCAGCACATTAGCCCCCCGGGACTATGGCTACACCTTC. Translated, it gives CASTLAPRDYGYTF. Full variable domain (missing parts from reference TRBV2 and TRBJ1-2): EPEVTQTPSHQVTQMGQEVILRCVPISNHLYFYWYRQILGQKVEFLVSFYNNEISEKSEIFDDQFSVERPDGSNFTLKIRSTKLEDSAMYFCASTLAPRDYGYTFGSGTRLTVV.

V and J are TRBV9 and TRBJ2-7; D not resolved. V gave up 4 bases and J gave up 0 bases, with 11 bases separating them. In germline, CDR1 is SGDLS, CDR2 YYNGEE. The CDR3 loop spans 14 amino acids. The CDR3 nucleotides read TGTGCCAGCAGCCCGAGATGGGCCTCCTACGAGCAGTACTTC. Its protein product is CASSPRWASYEQYF. Full variable domain (outside the CDR3, taken from reference TRBV9 and TRBJ2-7): DSGVTQTPKHLITATGQRVTLRCSPRSGDLSVYWYQQSLDQGLQFLIQYYNGEERAKGNILERFSAQQFPDLHSELNLSSLELGDSALYFCASSPRWASYEQYFGPGTRLTVT.

The chain has TRBV7-8 and TRBJ2-7; 10 nucleotides match TRBD1. V dropped 5 bases and J dropped 3; count of bases not matched to a gene: 7. CDR3 length: 15 residues. Looked up from germline, CDR1 is SGHVS and CDR2 is FQNEAQ. The CDR3 sequence is CASSNRRDRGYEQYF. The CDR3 coding sequence is TGTGCCAGCAGCAACCGGCGGGACAGGGGCTACGAGCAGTACTTC.

This chain joins TRBV27 and TRBJ2-7; the D is unclear. Trimming left V 1 base short and J 2 bases short, with 6 bases between. Looked up from germline, CDR1 is MNHEY and CDR2 is SMNVEV (reference sequence). CDR3 length equals 13 residues. CDR3 bases: TGTGCCAGCAGTTTATTCGGTACCTACGAGCAGTACTTC. It yields the protein CASSLFGTYEQYF.

The chain carries TRBV15 and TRBJ2-7, with 8 bases aligning to TRBD1. This CDR3 has 14 amino acids. Germline CDR1 LNHNV, CDR2 YYDKDF (reference sequence). J gave up 5 bases and V 3 bases, and 6 bases lay outside the gene matches. The CDR3 is CATSRTGQDDEQYF. DNA of the CDR3: TGTGCCACCAGCAGGACGGGACAGGATGACGAGCAGTACTTC.

V and J are TRBV29-1 and TRBJ1-4; perhaps TRBD1 as D (6 bases). The CDR3 length is 12 residues. CDR1 and CDR2 (germline): SQVTM, ANQGSEA. Trimming took 6 bases from V and 2 from J, leaving 7 bases between them. This CDR3 is CSVGHTNEKLFF. The CDR3 DNA is TGCAGCGTGGGACATACTAATGAAAAACTGTTTTTT.

The J gene is TRBJ1-3, the V gene TRBV5-1, with D possibly being TRBD1 (5 bases). Germline V lookup: CDR1 SGHRS, CDR2 YFSETQ. V lost 2 bases and J 0 bases, leaving 12 bases between the germline ends. The CDR3 length is 16 residues. CDR3 bases: TGCGCCAGCAGCTTCGGGCAGGGAAACTCTGGAAACACCATATATTTT. Translated, it gives CASSFGQGNSGNTIYF.

The chain employs TRBV14 and TRBJ2-2; D remains unclear. The CDR3 covers 14 residues. Germline V CDR1 and CDR2: SGHDN, FVKESK. The V gene lost 3 bases and the J gene lost 6 bases, with 11 bases spanning the gap. The CDR3 coding sequence is TGTGCCAGCAGCCAGCACATAAAATCCGGGGAGCTGTTTTTT. Its protein product is CASSQHIKSGELFF.

This sequence joins TRBV5-8 and TRBJ1-6, with D hard to call. The CDR3 runs to 16 residues. The V gene's germline CDR1 is SGHTS and CDR2 YDEGEE. Trimming pared 4 bases from V and 6 bases from J, leaving 17 bases between. The CDR3 DNA follows: TGTGCCAGCAGCCACCTTTGGGGAGTCGGTAATTCACCCCTCCACTTT. It specifies CASSHLWGVGNSPLHF. The full variable domain, its missing parts supplied by reference TRBV5-8 and TRBJ1-6, is EAGVTQSPTHLIKTRGQQATLRCSPISGHTSVYWYQQALGLGLQFLLWYDEGEERNRGNFPPRFSGRQFPNYSSELNVNALELEDSALYLCASSHLWGVGNSPLHFGNGTRLTVT.

The chain has TRBV2 and TRBJ2-3; 7 positions agree with TRBD1. Per germline, CDR1 SNHLY and CDR2 FYNNEI. The CDR3 runs to 15 residues. The V segment lost 4 bases and the J segment 0 bases; nucleotides outside the gene matches: 4. The CDR3 spells CASSATGASTDTQYF. In nucleotides, the CDR3 is TGTGCCAGCAGTGCCACAGGGGCGAGCACAGATACGCAGTATTTT. The variable domain in full, with the rest retrieved from reference TRBV2 and TRBJ2-3, is EPEVTQTPSHQVTQMGQEVILRCVPISNHLYFYWYRQILGQKVEFLVSFYNNEISEKSEIFDDQFSVERPDGSNFTLKIRSTKLEDSAMYFCASSATGASTDTQYFGPGTRLTVL.

This clone has only a few counts. This sequence joins TRBV2 and TRBJ1-2; 7 nucleotides line up with TRBD1. With V trimmed by 7 bases and J by 2 bases, 7 bases remained unmatched. Per germline, CDR1 SNHLY and CDR2 FYNNEI. This CDR3 region has 14 residues. The DNA for the CDR3 is TGTGCCAGCACTGACGACAGGGTCAACTATGGCTACACCTTC. This sequence encodes CASTDDRVNYGYTF.